This record concerns one T cell receptor (beta chain) sequence. The target antigen is unknown. This record belongs to a study of cytomegalovirus exposure and HLA in healthy donors. V lost 1 base and J lost 7, with 21 bases in between. Germline V gene data show CDR1 as SGHRS and CDR2 as YFSETQ. The CDR3 covers 17 residues. The roughly 120-subject validation cohort, separate from the roughly 700-subject first cohort, included the donors. Whole-study results and caveats: With high specificity and sensitivity, the classifier reportedly diagnosed cytomegalovirus status.

Using immunoSEQ multiplex PCR, the repertoire was profiled, and TCRdb retains in-frame clones only, with some absent. The table includes nearly 200,000 clones, 75% to 85% detected once. The sample comprised PBMCs. The chain employs TRBV5-1 and TRBJ2-1, with D maybe TRBD2 (6 bases). The receptor was derived from a woman in her 30s in good health and CMV-seropositive. The DNA of the CDR3 is TGCGCCAGCAGCTTGAACCCAACCGGGAGCGGCCTGAATGAGCAGTTCTTC. Amino acids: CASSLNPTGSGLNEQFF.